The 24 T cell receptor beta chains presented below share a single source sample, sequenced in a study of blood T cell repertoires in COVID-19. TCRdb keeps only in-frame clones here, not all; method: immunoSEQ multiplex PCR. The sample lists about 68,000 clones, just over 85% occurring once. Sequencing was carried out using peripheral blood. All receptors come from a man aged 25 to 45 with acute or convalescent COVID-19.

In DNA, the CDR3 is TGTGCCAGCTACCGGGACAGGGCCTACGAGCAGTACTTC. Its translation is CASYRDRAYEQYF. The gene calls are TRBV21-1 and TRBJ2-7; TRBD1, as called in the table, went unchecked against the DNA. TRBV21-1 is deemed a pseudogene. The CDR3 spans 13 residues.

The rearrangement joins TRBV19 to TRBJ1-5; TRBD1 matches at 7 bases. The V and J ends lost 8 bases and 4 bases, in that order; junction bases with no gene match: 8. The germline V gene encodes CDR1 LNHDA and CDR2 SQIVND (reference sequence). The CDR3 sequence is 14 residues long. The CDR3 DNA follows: TGTGCCAGTCAGACAGGGCGAACTAATCAGCCCCAGCATTTT. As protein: CASQTGRTNQPQHF.

CDR3 nucleotides: TGCGCCAGCAGCTTGGCCGGGACAGGGTATGGAAACACCATATATTTT. Translating gives CASSLAGTGYGNTIYF. This chain joins TRBV5-1 and TRBJ1-3; 9 nucleotides match TRBD1. The ends lost 0 bases at V and 3 bases at J; junction bases unmatched: 4. Germline CDR1 and CDR2: SGHRS and YFSETQ. The CDR3 contains 16 residues.

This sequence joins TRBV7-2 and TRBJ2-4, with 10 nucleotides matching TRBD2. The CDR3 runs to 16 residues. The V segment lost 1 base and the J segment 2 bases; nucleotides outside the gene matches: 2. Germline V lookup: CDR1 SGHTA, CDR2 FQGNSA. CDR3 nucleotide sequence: TGTGCCAGCAGCTTAGGAGCGGGAGGGTCCAAAAACATTCAGTACTTC. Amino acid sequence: CASSLGAGGSKNIQYF.

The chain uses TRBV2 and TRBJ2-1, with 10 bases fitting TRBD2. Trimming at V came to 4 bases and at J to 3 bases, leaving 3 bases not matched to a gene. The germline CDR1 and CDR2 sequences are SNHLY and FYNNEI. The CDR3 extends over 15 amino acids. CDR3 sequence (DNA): TGTGCCAGCAGTGGGACTAGCGGAGGCTACAATGAGCAGTTCTTC. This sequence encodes CASSGTSGGYNEQFF.

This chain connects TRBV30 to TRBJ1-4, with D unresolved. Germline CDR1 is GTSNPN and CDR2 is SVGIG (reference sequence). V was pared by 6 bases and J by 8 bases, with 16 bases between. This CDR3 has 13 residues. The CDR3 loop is CACNTSPKEKLFF. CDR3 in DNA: TGTGCCTGTAACACCTCGCCAAAAGAAAAACTGTTTTTT.

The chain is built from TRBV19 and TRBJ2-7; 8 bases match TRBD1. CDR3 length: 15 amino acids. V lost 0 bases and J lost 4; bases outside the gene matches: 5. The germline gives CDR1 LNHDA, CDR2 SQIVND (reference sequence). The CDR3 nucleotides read TGTGCCAGTAGTATAGAAGGGACAGGTTCTTACGAGCAGTACTTC. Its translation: CASSIEGTGSYEQYF.

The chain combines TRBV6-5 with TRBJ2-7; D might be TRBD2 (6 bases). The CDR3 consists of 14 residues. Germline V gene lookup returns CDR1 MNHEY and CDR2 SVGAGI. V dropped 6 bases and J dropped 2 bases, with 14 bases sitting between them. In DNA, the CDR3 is TGTGCCAGCAGCCCGGGACTGGGGACCTACGAGCAGTACTTC. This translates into CASSPGLGTYEQYF.

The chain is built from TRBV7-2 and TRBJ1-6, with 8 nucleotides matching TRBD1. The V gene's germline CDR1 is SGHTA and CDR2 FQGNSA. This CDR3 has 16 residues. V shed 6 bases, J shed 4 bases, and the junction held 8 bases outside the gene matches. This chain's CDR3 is CASSPKDRVYNSPLHF. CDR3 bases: TGTGCCAGCAGTCCTAAGGACAGGGTGTATAATTCACCCCTCCACTTT.

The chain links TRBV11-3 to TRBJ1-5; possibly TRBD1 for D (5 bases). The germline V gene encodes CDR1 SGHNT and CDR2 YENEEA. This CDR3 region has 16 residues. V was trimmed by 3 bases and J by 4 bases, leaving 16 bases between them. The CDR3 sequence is CASSFLLGGSNQPQHF. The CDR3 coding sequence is TGTGCCAGCAGCTTTCTCCTGGGGGGTTCTAATCAGCCCCAGCATTTT.

The CDR3 DNA is TGTGCCTGGAGTAAAACAGGGGCGGGTCAGCCCCAGCATTTT. Amino acid sequence: CAWSKTGAGQPQHF. This chain links TRBV30 with TRBJ1-5; 7 bases are shared with TRBD1. Germline V gene data show CDR1 as GTSNPN and CDR2 as SVGIG (reference sequence). Trimming at V came to 2 bases and at J to 6 bases, leaving 7 bases not matched to a gene. There are 14 residues in the CDR3.

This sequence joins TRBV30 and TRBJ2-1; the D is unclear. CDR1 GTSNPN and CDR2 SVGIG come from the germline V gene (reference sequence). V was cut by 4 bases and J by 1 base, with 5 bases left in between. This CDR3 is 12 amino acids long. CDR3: CAWTVSYNEQFF. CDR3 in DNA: TGTGCCTGGACAGTTTCCTACAATGAGCAGTTCTTC.

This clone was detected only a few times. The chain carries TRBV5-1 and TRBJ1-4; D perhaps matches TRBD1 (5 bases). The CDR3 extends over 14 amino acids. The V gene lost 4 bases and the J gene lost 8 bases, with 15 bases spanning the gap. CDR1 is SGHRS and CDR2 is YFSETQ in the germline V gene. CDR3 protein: CASSLRDLGEKLFF. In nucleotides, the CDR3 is TGCGCCAGCAGCCTCAGGGATCTTGGGGAAAAACTGTTTTTT. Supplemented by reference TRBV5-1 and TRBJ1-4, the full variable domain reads KAGVTQTPRYLIKTRGQQVTLSCSPISGHRSVSWYQQTPGQGLQFLFEYFSETQRNKGNFPGRFSGRQFSNSRSEMNVSTLELGDSALYLCASSLRDLGEKLFFGSGTQLSVL.

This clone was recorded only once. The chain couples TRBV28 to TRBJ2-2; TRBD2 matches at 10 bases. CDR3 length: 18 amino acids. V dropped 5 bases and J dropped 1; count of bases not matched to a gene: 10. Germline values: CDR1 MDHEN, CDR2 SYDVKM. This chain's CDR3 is CASSTRRGLAVNTGELFF. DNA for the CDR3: TGTGCCAGCAGTACACGACGAGGACTAGCGGTGAACACCGGGGAGCTGTTTTTT.

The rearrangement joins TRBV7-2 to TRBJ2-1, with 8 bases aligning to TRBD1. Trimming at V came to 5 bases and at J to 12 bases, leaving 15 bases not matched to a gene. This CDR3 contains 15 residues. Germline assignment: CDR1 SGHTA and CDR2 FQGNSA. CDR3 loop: CASSTPTGVSTGQFF. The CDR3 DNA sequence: TGTGCCAGCAGCACACCGACAGGGGTCTCGACGGGGCAGTTCTTC.

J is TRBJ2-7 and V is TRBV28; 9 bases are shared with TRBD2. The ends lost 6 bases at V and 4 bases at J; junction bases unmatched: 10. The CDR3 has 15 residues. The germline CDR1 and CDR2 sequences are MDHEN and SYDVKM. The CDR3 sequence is CASSRGGLALYEQYF. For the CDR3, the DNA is TGTGCCAGCAGCAGAGGGGGACTAGCCTTGTACGAGCAGTACTTC.

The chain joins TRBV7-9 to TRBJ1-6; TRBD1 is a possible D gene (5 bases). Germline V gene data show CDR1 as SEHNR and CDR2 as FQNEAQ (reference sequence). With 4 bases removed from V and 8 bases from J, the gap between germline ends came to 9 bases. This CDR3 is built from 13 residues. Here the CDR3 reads CASSWGDYSPLHF. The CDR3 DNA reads TGTGCCAGCAGCTGGGGGGATTATTCACCCCTCCACTTT.

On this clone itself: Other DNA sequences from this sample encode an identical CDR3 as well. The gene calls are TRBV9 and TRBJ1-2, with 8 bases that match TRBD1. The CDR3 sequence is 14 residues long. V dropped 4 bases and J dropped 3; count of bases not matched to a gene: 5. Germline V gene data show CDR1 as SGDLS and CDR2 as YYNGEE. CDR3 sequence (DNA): TGTGCCAGCAGCCCCGGACAGGGTGACTATGGCTACACCTTC. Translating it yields CASSPGQGDYGYTF. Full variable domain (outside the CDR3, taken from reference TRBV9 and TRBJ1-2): DSGVTQTPKHLITATGQRVTLRCSPRSGDLSVYWYQQSLDQGLQFLIQYYNGEERAKGNILERFSAQQFPDLHSELNLSSLELGDSALYFCASSPGQGDYGYTFGSGTRLTVV.

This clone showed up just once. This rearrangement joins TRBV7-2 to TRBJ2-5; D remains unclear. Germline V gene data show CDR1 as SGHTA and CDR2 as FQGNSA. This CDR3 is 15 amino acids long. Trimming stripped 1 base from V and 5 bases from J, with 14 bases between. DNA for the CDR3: TGTGCCAGCAGCTTAGGAGATCTAGTGGGTGAGACCCAGTACTTC. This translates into CASSLGDLVGETQYF.

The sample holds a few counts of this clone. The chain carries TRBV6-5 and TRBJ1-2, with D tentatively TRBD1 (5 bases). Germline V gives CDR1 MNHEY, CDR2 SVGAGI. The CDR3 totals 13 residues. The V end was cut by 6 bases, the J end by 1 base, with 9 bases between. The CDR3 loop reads CASRVDSNYGYTF. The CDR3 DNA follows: TGTGCCAGCAGAGTCGACAGTAACTATGGCTACACCTTC.

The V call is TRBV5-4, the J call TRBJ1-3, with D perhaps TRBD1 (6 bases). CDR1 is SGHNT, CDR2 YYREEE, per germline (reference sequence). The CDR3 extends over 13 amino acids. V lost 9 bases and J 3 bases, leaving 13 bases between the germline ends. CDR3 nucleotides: TGTGCCATCGATTCGGACAGTGGAAACACCATATATTTT. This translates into CAIDSDSGNTIYF.

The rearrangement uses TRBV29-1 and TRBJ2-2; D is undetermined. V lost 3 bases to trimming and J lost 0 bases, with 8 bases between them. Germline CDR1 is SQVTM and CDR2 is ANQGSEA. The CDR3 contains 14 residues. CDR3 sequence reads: CSVDRGSNTGELFF. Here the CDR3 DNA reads TGCAGCGTTGACAGAGGCTCGAACACCGGGGAGCTGTTTTTT.

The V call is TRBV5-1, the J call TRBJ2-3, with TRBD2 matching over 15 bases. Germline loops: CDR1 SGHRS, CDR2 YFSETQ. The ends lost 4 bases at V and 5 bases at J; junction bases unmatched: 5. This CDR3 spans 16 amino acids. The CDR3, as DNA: TGCGCCAGCAGCATGGGACTAGCGGGAGGAGTAGATACGCAGTATTTT. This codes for CASSMGLAGGVDTQYF.

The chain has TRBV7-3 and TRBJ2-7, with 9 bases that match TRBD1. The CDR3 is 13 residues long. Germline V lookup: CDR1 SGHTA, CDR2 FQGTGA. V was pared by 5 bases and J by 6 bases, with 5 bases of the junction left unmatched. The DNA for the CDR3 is TGTGCCAGCAGCCGGGACAGGGCCAGCGAGCAGTACTTC. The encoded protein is CASSRDRASEQYF.